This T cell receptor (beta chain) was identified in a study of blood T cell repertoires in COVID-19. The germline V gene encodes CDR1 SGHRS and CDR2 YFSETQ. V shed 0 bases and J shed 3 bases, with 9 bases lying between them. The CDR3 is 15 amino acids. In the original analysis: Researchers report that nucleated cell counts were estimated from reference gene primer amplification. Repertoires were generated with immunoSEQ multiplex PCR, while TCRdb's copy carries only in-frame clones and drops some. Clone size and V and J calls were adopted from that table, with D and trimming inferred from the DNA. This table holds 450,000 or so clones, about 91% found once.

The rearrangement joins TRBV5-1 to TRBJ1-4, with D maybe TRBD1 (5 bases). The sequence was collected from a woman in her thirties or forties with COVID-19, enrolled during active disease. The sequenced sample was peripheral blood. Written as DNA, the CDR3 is TGCGCCAGCAGCTTGGGAACAGGCGCTAATGAAAAACTGTTTTTT. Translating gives CASSLGTGANEKLFF.